This T cell receptor (beta chain) derives from a study of blood T cell repertoires in COVID-19. This CDR3 has 18 residues. The V segment lost 6 bases and the J segment 0 bases; nucleotides outside the gene matches: 7. Germline V gene data show CDR1 as LGHDT and CDR2 as YNNKEL (reference sequence). Generated by immunoSEQ multiplex PCR, the TCRdb table keeps only in-frame clones and is missing some. The data hold under 200,000 clones, with about nine tenths observed a single time. This TCR was sampled from a man aged 18 to 29 with active or convalescent COVID-19. Sample: peripheral blood. The chain uses TRBV3-1 (or the pseudogene TRBV3-2) and TRBJ2-2; 13 bases map to TRBD2. CDR3 loop: CASRRLAGGRTNTGELFF. The CDR3 DNA is TGTGCCAGCAGACGACTAGCGGGGGGCCGAACGAACACCGGGGAGCTGTTTTTT.